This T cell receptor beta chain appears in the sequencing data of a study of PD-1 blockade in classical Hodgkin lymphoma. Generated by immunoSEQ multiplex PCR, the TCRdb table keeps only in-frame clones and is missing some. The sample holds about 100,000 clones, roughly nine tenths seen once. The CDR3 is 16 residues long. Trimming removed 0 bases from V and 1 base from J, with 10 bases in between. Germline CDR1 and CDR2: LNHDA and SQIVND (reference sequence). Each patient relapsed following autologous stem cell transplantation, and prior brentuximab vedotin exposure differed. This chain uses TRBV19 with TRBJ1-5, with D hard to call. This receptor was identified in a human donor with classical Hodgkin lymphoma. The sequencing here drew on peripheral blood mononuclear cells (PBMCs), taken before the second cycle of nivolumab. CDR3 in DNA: TGTGCCAGTAGTATAGACCGCGATTGGAGCAATCAGCCCCAGCATTTT. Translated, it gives CASSIDRDWSNQPQHF.